The 3 T cell receptor beta chains below all came from one sample that was sequenced in a study of T cell changes during pregnancy in multiple sclerosis (dated by TCRdb to the late 2010s). The library came from the immunoSEQ multiplex PCR assay. TCRdb stores this immuneACCESS table with in-frame sequences only. Part of the clones is absent; in the studies checked, under half of the shortfall reflects unresolved V genes, and no reason is known for the rest. The sample table holds 75,000 to 100,000 clones, of which over 75% were seen once. Together, the top ten hold just over 0.75% of the sample. The material sequenced was peripheral blood, taken in the second trimester of pregnancy. These receptors all stem from a female donor in good health, enrolled as a control in a pregnancy study.

The chain is built from TRBV7-9 and TRBJ1-1; no clear D gene. Trimming left V 7 bases short and J 4 bases short, with 13 bases between. The CDR3 extends over 13 amino acids. The V gene's germline CDR1 is SEHNR and CDR2 FQNEAQ (reference sequence). The CDR3 region is CASNIEGFTEAFF. CDR3 DNA: TGTGCCAGCAACATAGAGGGATTCACTGAAGCTTTCTTT. The variable domain in full, with the rest retrieved from reference TRBV7-9 and TRBJ1-1, is DTGVSQNPRHKITKRGQNVTFRCDPISEHNRLYWYRQTLGQGPEFLTYFQNEAQLEKSRLLSDRFSAERPKGSFSTLEIQRTEQGDSAMYLCASNIEGFTEAFFGQGTRLTVV.

V is TRBV18 and J is TRBJ1-1; 7 bases fit TRBD1. V lost 6 bases and J lost 9; bases outside the gene matches: 10. The CDR3 spans 13 residues. Germline CDR1 is KGHSH and CDR2 is LQKENI. CDR3: CASSTFRGQQAFF. The CDR3, as DNA: TGTGCCAGCTCTACCTTCAGGGGACAGCAAGCTTTCTTT.

The gene calls are TRBV7-6 and TRBJ2-5, with D perhaps TRBD2 (6 bases). Germline V gives CDR1 SGHVS, CDR2 FNYEAQ. Trimming cost V 5 bases and J 2 bases, with 9 bases left between them. The CDR3 consists of 13 residues. The CDR3 loop is CASSQRAQETQYF. The CDR3 DNA reads as TGTGCCAGCAGCCAGCGGGCGCAAGAGACCCAGTACTTC.